This entry is about one TCR beta chain. The antigen is unknown. The data were obtained in a study of cytomegalovirus exposure and HLA in healthy donors. Findings and caveats of the study: Analyses of presence and absence presupposed an approximately uniform sequencing depth across donors. The HLA-A and HLA-B alleles of most subjects were reportedly predicted accurately from TCR beta sequences.

The PCR was carried out with 60 Vbeta primers and 13 Jbeta primers. Generated by immunoSEQ multiplex PCR, the TCRdb table keeps only in-frame clones and is missing some. The table includes some 180,000 clones, 60% to 85% detected once. V lost 5 bases, J lost 3 bases, and 11 bases lay in between. Per the germline V gene, CDR1 is MDHEN and CDR2 is SYDVKM. This CDR3 spans 13 amino acids. Specimen: PBMCs. This TCR was recovered from a male donor in good health and CMV-seronegative. The gene calls are TRBV28 and TRBJ2-7; tentative D call: TRBD2 (6 bases). The DNA for the CDR3 is TGTGCCAGCAGTCTAGGAGGGGACTACGAGCAGTACTTC. Amino acids: CASSLGGDYEQYF.